This T cell receptor beta chain originates from a study of CD8 T cells in ankylosing spondylitis (dated by TCRdb to the late 2010s). Regarding the research as a whole: The study profiled T cell receptor beta repertoires in healthy donors and ankylosing spondylitis patients to find disease-linked TCR variants. Peripheral blood samples were taken, and synovial fluid was additionally collected from ankylosing spondylitis patients. In total, the full study cohort was made up of 100 to 140 healthy donors and approximately 24 ankylosing spondylitis patients.

The listed sequencing device is Illumina HiSeq 2500. Quantitative 5'-RACE with molecular barcodes was used to prepare TCR beta libraries. In the original analysis: A new computational method based on a probabilistic model of VDJ rearrangement was used to identify disease-linked TCR variants. TCRdb itself trimmed the public reads at Q25 with fastp, ran MiXCR and retained productive beta chains. Each entry merges the rows of one CDR3 protein and shows their most common DNA and genes. V and J calls and clone size were set by TCRdb, not the authors. Here the sample has around 490,000 distinct CDR3 sequences; about 5% occur a single time. The ten largest clones represent roughly 3.5% of the sample. General study outcomes and caveats: The disease-linked clones were reported as significantly enriched in matched synovial fluid samples from ankylosing spondylitis patients. Blood from ankylosing spondylitis patients appeared to be characterized by a TCR beta motif made up of under ten highly homologous amino acid variants. Some of the motif variants had been reported before in the synovial fluid and blood of reactive arthritis patients, a finding that suggests common disease-initiation mechanisms. A CD8+ phenotype was shown by the disease-linked clones, which were found at relatively low frequencies in peripheral blood.

This clonotype was counted ten times or more. No cognate antigen has been identified for it. It has no much larger one-base neighbor in the sample; base qualities were not kept. The CDR3 sequence holds 13 residues, the cysteine and phenylalanine included. CDR3 DNA only is kept here, 39 bases in frame from base 1. CDR1 is given as SGHTA and CDR2 as FQGNSA, both from the germline V gene. V is cut by 3 bases and J by 2 bases, and the space between the germline ends is 6 bases. The V and J genes are TRBV7-2 and TRBJ2-3; TRBD2 might be the D gene, on 6 matching bases. The TCR comes from a male donor with ankylosing spondylitis. Sequenced material: blood, either unsorted or a sorted T cell fraction (not recorded which). The nucleotides are TGTGCCAGCAGCTTGGACTACACAGATACGCAGTATTTT. Translated, this is CASSLDYTDTQYF.